This T cell receptor (beta chain) stems from a study of post-analysis software for immune sequencing data. Study-level background: Recorded disease courses covered relapsing-remitting, secondary progressive and progressive-relapsing multiple sclerosis. Some patients had no subtype annotation.

This clonotype has a handful of counts. The target antigen is unknown. V shed 3 bases, J shed 1 base, and the junction held 5 bases outside the gene matches. The germline CDR1 and CDR2 sequences are SEHNR and FQNEAQ (reference sequence). The CDR3 runs 15 residues. TCR beta cDNA libraries had unique molecular identifiers. Input of roughly 0.95 to 11 million T cells yielded approximately 500,000 cDNA molecules. One entry per CDR3 protein, called by TCRdb with MiXCR from the PCR reads. The sample records 700,000 to 900,000 distinct CDR3 sequences, about 45% being singletons. Broader study findings: Multiple sclerosis patients had significantly lower normalized Chao1 diversity than controls. Elevated frequency relative to controls characterized four or five TRBV segments in patients, TRBV5-6, TRBV5-1 and TRBV20-1 among them.

This TCR was sampled from a girl between 5 and 17 years old with multiple sclerosis. This chain connects TRBV7-9 to TRBJ2-7; 8 bases are a match to TRBD2. The sequenced sample was blood. Here the CDR3 reads CASSFASGPSYEQYF. DNA for the CDR3: TGTGCCAGCAGCTTTGCTAGCGGGCCGTCCTACGAGCAGTACTTC.